The 30 T cell receptor beta chains below come from one sample, sequenced in a study of blood T cell repertoires in COVID-19. TCRdb's table, derived via immunoSEQ multiplex PCR, lists solely in-frame clones and lacks some. The sample lists under 350,000 clones, more than 75% occurring once. The material sequenced was PBMCs or T cells enriched from blood (not recorded which). These receptors all come from a young man who had recovered from COVID-19.

The gene calls are TRBV5-8 and TRBJ2-7; 8 bases map to TRBD1. V shed 4 bases, J shed 1 base, and the junction held 4 bases outside the gene matches. The CDR3 totals 14 residues. From germline, CDR1 is SGHTS and CDR2 YDEGEE. The CDR3 bases are TGTGCCAGCAGCCTAGGACAGGGATCCTACGAGCAGTACTTC. Translation: CASSLGQGSYEQYF. Looking up the rest from reference TRBV5-8 and TRBJ2-7 gives the full variable domain: EAGVTQSPTHLIKTRGQQATLRCSPISGHTSVYWYQQALGLGLQFLLWYDEGEERNRGNFPPRFSGRQFPNYSSELNVNALELEDSALYLCASSLGQGSYEQYFGPGTRLTVT.

The chain carries TRBV5-1 and TRBJ1-4; TRBD1 agrees at 8 bases. The CDR3 covers 14 residues. V lost 6 bases to trimming and J lost 6 bases; unmatched junction nucleotides: 7. Germline loops: CDR1 SGHRS, CDR2 YFSETQ. The chain's CDR3 is CASTLAGGYEKLFF. The DNA for the CDR3 is TGCGCCAGCACCCTTGCAGGGGGCTATGAAAAACTGTTTTTT.

The chain uses TRBV27 and TRBJ1-2; perhaps TRBD1 as D (5 bases). The V end lost 3 bases, the J end lost 2 bases, and 10 bases lay between the germline ends. Germline assignment: CDR1 MNHEY and CDR2 SMNVEV (reference sequence). The CDR3 has 14 amino acids. For the CDR3, the DNA is TGTGCCAGCAGTTTTCTAAGGGGAAACTATGGCTACACCTTC. The encoded protein is CASSFLRGNYGYTF.

This chain links TRBV29-1 with TRBJ1-1; weak D call: TRBD1 (5 bases). CDR3 length: 13 amino acids. The V gene's germline CDR1 is SQVTM and CDR2 ANQGSEA. Trimming cost V 7 bases and J 8 bases, with 20 bases left between them. DNA of the CDR3: TGCAGCGCAGCGCGGGACTCTCCGGGGGAAGCTTTCTTT. Its protein is CSAARDSPGEAFF.

V usage is TRBV9 and J usage is TRBJ1-5, with unresolved D. Germline CDR1 and CDR2: SGDLS and YYNGEE. V was pared by 3 bases and J by 7 bases, with 11 bases between. This CDR3 comprises 13 residues. The CDR3 loop reads CASSATAGQPQHF. The CDR3 region has the DNA TGTGCCAGCAGCGCCACGGCAGGACAGCCCCAGCATTTT.

This clone was recorded a few times. The chain recombines TRBV28 with TRBJ1-1, with D possibly TRBD1 on 6 matching bases. V gave up 10 bases and J gave up 1 base, with 10 bases separating them. CDR1 is MDHEN, CDR2 SYDVKM, per germline. The CDR3 extends over 12 amino acids. The CDR3 DNA reads as TGTGCCACCTTACAGGGGAACACTGAAGCTTTCTTT. Translated: CATLQGNTEAFF.

This chain joins TRBV5-1 and TRBJ1-3; 9 bases match TRBD1. V gave up 5 bases and J gave up 2 bases; unmatched junction bases: 5. Germline V CDR1 and CDR2: SGHRS, YFSETQ. The CDR3 is 15 amino acids. CDR3 nucleotide sequence: TGCGCCAGCAGGAAACAGGGGGCTGCTGGAAACACCATATATTTT. Its translation is CASRKQGAAGNTIYF.

The V and J genes are TRBV9 and TRBJ2-6; a weak D match, TRBD1 (8 bases). This CDR3 is built from 21 residues. V lost 0 bases and J lost 1, with 23 bases in between. The germline V gene encodes CDR1 SGDLS and CDR2 YYNGEE. The DNA of the CDR3 is TGTGCCAGCAGCGTAGGGTCGGCGGAGGACAGGGAGGGGTCTGGGGCCAACGTCCTGACTTTC. This translates into CASSVGSAEDREGSGANVLTF.

The J gene is TRBJ1-6, the V gene TRBV18, with TRBD1 matching 7 bases. CDR3 length: 15 residues. The junction had 6 bases not matched to a gene; V was cut back by 5 bases and J by 5 bases. CDR1 and CDR2 from the germline V gene are KGHSH and LQKENI. The CDR3 protein is CASSWGTVDNSPLHF. CDR3 coding DNA: TGTGCCAGCTCATGGGGGACAGTCGATAATTCACCCCTCCACTTT.

The chain has TRBV30 and TRBJ1-1; D not resolved. Trimming stripped 5 bases from V and 2 bases from J, with 15 bases between. The CDR3 is made up of 14 amino acids. From germline, CDR1 is GTSNPN and CDR2 SVGIG (reference sequence). CDR3 in amino acids: CAWGRIGSNTEAFF. The CDR3 DNA is TGTGCCTGGGGCAGGATCGGTTCAAACACTGAAGCTTTCTTT.

This sequence joins TRBV7-9 and TRBJ1-6, with D maybe TRBD1 (5 bases). Germline V gene data show CDR1 as SEHNR and CDR2 as FQNEAQ (reference sequence). V lost 4 bases to trimming and J lost 7 bases, with 11 bases between them. CDR3 length: 14 residues. The CDR3 DNA reads TGTGCCAGCAGCTCCGCAGGGCGCAATTCACCCCTCCACTTT. Translated, it gives CASSSAGRNSPLHF.

The CDR3 DNA sequence: TGTGCCACCAGTGACTCCGGGACTAGCGGGAACTGGGGGGGGACCCAGTACTTC. It is translated as CATSDSGTSGNWGGTQYF. J is TRBJ2-5 and V is TRBV24-1; 13 positions agree with TRBD2. Losses at the gene ends were 4 bases for V and 7 bases for J; bases not matched to a gene: 14. The length of the CDR3 is 18 residues. Germline V gene data show CDR1 as KGHDR and CDR2 as SFDVKD.

V is TRBV11-3 and J is TRBJ2-7, with 13 bases matching TRBD2. Germline lookup yields CDR1 SGHNT and CDR2 YENEEA. This CDR3 contains 13 residues. V shed 8 bases and J 3 bases; nucleotides not matched to a gene: 1. In nucleotides, the CDR3 is TGTGCCAGCGGACTAGCGGGAGTCTACGAGCAGTACTTC. Translated: CASGLAGVYEQYF.

The chain links TRBV6-2 or TRBV6-3 to TRBJ2-1, with 12 bases that match TRBD2. The CDR3 loop spans 19 amino acids. Per the germline V gene, CDR1 is MNHEY and CDR2 is SVGEGT. V gave up 4 bases and J gave up 0 bases; unmatched junction bases: 10. CDR3 in amino acids: CASSSPTSGGHSSYNEQFF. CDR3 sequence (DNA): TGTGCCAGCAGTTCGCCGACTAGCGGGGGCCACAGCTCCTACAATGAGCAGTTCTTC.

J is TRBJ1-5 and V is TRBV5-1; D is possibly TRBD1 (5 bases). V was clipped by 4 bases and J by 3 bases, with 11 bases between them. Looked up from germline, CDR1 is SGHRS and CDR2 is YFSETQ. The CDR3 extends over 14 amino acids. The CDR3 coding sequence is TGCGCCAGCAGCATTGACAGTCTCAATCAGCCCCAGCATTTT. It specifies CASSIDSLNQPQHF.

The rearrangement links TRBV18 to TRBJ1-1, with 7 bases identical to TRBD1. CDR1 and CDR2 (germline): KGHSH, LQKENI. Trimming removed 4 bases from V and 4 bases from J; junction bases left unmatched: 6. This CDR3 is 14 amino acids long. In nucleotides, the CDR3 is TGTGCCAGCTCACGAGGACAGGCTCCCACTGAAGCTTTCTTT. Protein: CASSRGQAPTEAFF. The variable domain in full, with the rest retrieved from reference TRBV18 and TRBJ1-1, is NAGVMQNPRHLVRRRGQEARLRCSPMKGHSHVYWYRQLPEEGLKFMVYLQKENIIDESGMPKERFSAEFPKEGPSILRIQQVVRGDSAAYFCASSRGQAPTEAFFGQGTRLTVV.

This chain uses TRBV11-2 with TRBJ2-1, with D possibly matching TRBD2 (6 bases). This CDR3 region has 13 residues. The germline CDR1 and CDR2 sequences are SGHAT and FQNNGV. The V and J ends lost 3 bases and 8 bases respectively, with 11 bases between them. The CDR3 sequence: CASSFLAAYEQFF. The DNA for the CDR3 is TGTGCCAGCAGCTTCTTAGCGGCGTATGAGCAGTTCTTC.

This clone was seen just once. This chain links TRBV5-4 with TRBJ1-2, with 9 bases lining up with TRBD1. The V segment lost 4 bases and the J segment 7 bases; nucleotides outside the gene matches: 17. CDR1 is SGHNT and CDR2 is YYREEE in the germline V gene (reference sequence). The CDR3 spans 17 residues. The CDR3 sequence: CASSGRNRDRELRGYTF. DNA of the CDR3: TGTGCCAGCAGCGGGCGAAACCGGGACAGGGAATTACGTGGCTACACCTTC.

The V gene is TRBV15, the J gene TRBJ1-1; D is unclear. The CDR3 covers 13 residues. Germline CDR1 is LNHNV and CDR2 is YYDKDF (reference sequence). The V and J ends lost 7 bases and 2 bases respectively, with 11 bases between them. CDR3 loop: CATTEISNTEAFF. CDR3 DNA: TGTGCCACCACGGAGATTTCCAACACTGAAGCTTTCTTT. Combining the CDR3 with reference TRBV15 and TRBJ1-1 gives the whole variable domain DAMVIQNPRYQVTQFGKPVTLSCSQTLNHNVMYWYQQKSSQAPKLLFHYYDKDFNNEADTPDNFQSRRPNTSFCFLDIRSPGLGDTAMYLCATTEISNTEAFFGQGTRLTVV.

This clone was seen more than once but under ten times. This sequence joins TRBV30 and TRBJ1-4; 7 bases agree with TRBD1. Germline CDR1 GTSNPN, CDR2 SVGIG (reference sequence). After removal of 1 base from V and 1 base from J, the junction contained 9 bases not matched to a gene. This CDR3 spans 17 amino acids. CDR3 in DNA: TGTGCCTGGAGTGCTTACAGGGGAACGAAAACTAATGAAAAACTGTTTTTT. It encodes CAWSAYRGTKTNEKLFF.

The CDR3 loop is CSVDGAGVANEQFF. The DNA for the CDR3 is TGCAGCGTTGATGGGGCGGGAGTGGCCAATGAGCAGTTCTTC. The J gene is TRBJ2-1, the V gene TRBV29-1, with 7 bases aligning to TRBD2. CDR1 SQVTM and CDR2 ANQGSEA come from the germline V gene. With V trimmed by 3 bases and J by 6 bases, 8 bases remained unmatched. CDR3 size: 14 residues.

This chain joins TRBV28 and TRBJ1-4; 9 nucleotides agree with TRBD1. Germline CDR1 is MDHEN and CDR2 is SYDVKM. The V segment lost 2 bases and the J segment 10 bases; nucleotides outside the gene matches: 8. The CDR3 is 15 residues long. This CDR3 is CASSLAQGARGKLFF. The CDR3 DNA is TGTGCCAGCAGTTTAGCACAGGGGGCGCGGGGAAAACTGTTTTTT.

The rearrangement joins TRBV18 to TRBJ1-4; 10 bases match TRBD1. This CDR3 region has 15 residues. Germline V CDR1 and CDR2: KGHSH, LQKENI. Unmatched junction bases numbered 2, after V lost 4 bases and J lost 3 bases. The CDR3 protein is CASSLGQGANEKLFF. In DNA, the CDR3 is TGTGCCAGCTCACTCGGACAGGGGGCTAATGAAAAACTGTTTTTT. The whole variable domain, filled in from reference TRBV18 and TRBJ1-4, reads NAGVMQNPRHLVRRRGQEARLRCSPMKGHSHVYWYRQLPEEGLKFMVYLQKENIIDESGMPKERFSAEFPKEGPSILRIQQVVRGDSAAYFCASSLGQGANEKLFFGSGTQLSVL.

The V gene is TRBV18, the J gene TRBJ1-2, with 10 bases matching TRBD1. V shed 2 bases and J 4 bases; nucleotides not matched to a gene: 4. This CDR3 spans 15 amino acids. The germline V gene encodes CDR1 KGHSH and CDR2 LQKENI. The CDR3: CASSPTTGGPYGYTF. CDR3 DNA: TGTGCCAGCTCACCAACGACAGGGGGCCCCTATGGCTACACCTTC.

This rearrangement joins TRBV9 to TRBJ1-6; no clear D gene. The germline V gene has CDR1 SGDLS and CDR2 YYNGEE. The germline V and J ends were trimmed by 0 bases and 0 bases, with 7 bases remaining between them. The CDR3 has 16 amino acids. CDR3 DNA: TGTGCCAGCAGCGTAGAAGCGACCTCCTATAATTCACCCCTCCACTTT. Amino acids: CASSVEATSYNSPLHF.

The genes are TRBV7-9 and TRBJ2-7, with 7 bases fitting TRBD1. V gave up 5 bases and J gave up 1 base; unmatched junction bases: 14. The CDR3 loop spans 17 amino acids. Germline V lookup: CDR1 SEHNR, CDR2 FQNEAQ (reference sequence). The CDR3 DNA reads TGTGCCAGCAGCCTGCCACCGGGGACAGCCAAATCCTACGAGCAGTACTTC. Protein: CASSLPPGTAKSYEQYF. The full variable domain, rest sourced from reference TRBV7-9 and TRBJ2-7, is DTGVSQNPRHKITKRGQNVTFRCDPISEHNRLYWYRQTLGQGPEFLTYFQNEAQLEKSRLLSDRFSAERPKGSFSTLEIQRTEQGDSAMYLCASSLPPGTAKSYEQYFGPGTRLTVT.

The table lists this clone with a count of one. V and J are TRBV4-2 and TRBJ2-7; TRBD2 aligns across 8 bases. The junction had 8 bases not matched to a gene; V was cut back by 4 bases and J by 3 bases. The CDR3 extends over 15 amino acids. From germline, CDR1 is LGHNA and CDR2 YNFKEQ. Here the CDR3 reads CASSPWPSGFYEQYF. In nucleotides, the CDR3 is TGTGCCAGCAGCCCTTGGCCTAGCGGGTTCTACGAGCAGTACTTC.

Turning to this clone: Other DNA sequences of this sample code for an identical CDR3. The CDR3 DNA reads as TGCGCCAGCAGCTTGGAGCGATCTAACTATGGCTACACCTTC. Protein: CASSLERSNYGYTF. The chain employs TRBV5-1 and TRBJ1-2; D is unclear. CDR1 is SGHRS, CDR2 YFSETQ, per germline. V was cut by 0 bases and J by 0 bases, with 6 bases left in between. The CDR3 has 14 residues.

The chain joins TRBV30 to TRBJ1-2; D may be TRBD1 (6 bases). Germline CDR1 is GTSNPN and CDR2 is SVGIG (reference sequence). The CDR3 length is 14 residues. The ends were cut back, 3 bases at V and 2 bases at J, with 13 bases in the middle. CDR3 nucleotides: TGTGCCTGGAGATTTGGGGGCTTGAACTATGGCTACACCTTC. This gives the protein CAWRFGGLNYGYTF.

In its sample, this clone was seen once. The V call is TRBV3-1 (or the pseudogene TRBV3-2), the J call TRBJ1-2, with 9 bases identical to TRBD1. The germline CDR1 and CDR2 sequences are LGHDT and YNNKEL (reference sequence). The CDR3 consists of 14 residues. V shed 1 base, J shed 8 bases, and the junction held 5 bases outside the gene matches. The CDR3 DNA reads TGTGCCAGCAGCCAAGGACAGGGGGTGGGAGGCTACACCTTC. Its translation: CASSQGQGVGGYTF.